This paragraph covers one TCR beta chain sequence. Researchers ran the PCR with 60 Vbeta and 13 Jbeta primers. Method: immunoSEQ multiplex PCR; TCRdb's copy keeps in-frame clones and lacks some. This table has tens of thousands of clones, approximately 71% appearing once. This record comes from a study of cytomegalovirus exposure and HLA in healthy donors. This CDR3 contains 13 residues. Per the germline V gene, CDR1 is SGHRS and CDR2 is YFSETQ. The chain links TRBV5-1 to TRBJ2-5; possible D gene TRBD1, 6 bases. The J call may be mistaken, given a closer DNA end match to TRBJ2-7. Sequenced material: PBMCs. The source of this sequence is a middle-aged woman in good health and CMV-seronegative. The CDR3, as DNA: TGCGCCAGCAGCAACAGGGTGCCGGACGAGCAGTACTTC. This encodes CASSNRVPDEQYF.